This T cell receptor (beta chain) was captured by sequencing in a study of T cells in Graves' hyperthyroidism and ophthalmopathy. Study in general: Initial diagnosis, before any treatment, was when peripheral blood was collected.

Clinical Activity Scores of at least 3, NOSPECS grades of at least 4 and durations under 3 months characterized ophthalmopathy patients. Diagnosis rested on symptoms, serum thyroxine and TRAb, thyroid ultrasound, and orbital computed tomography. This sample holds PBMCs from 10 ml fresh peripheral blood. This clonotype was seen a handful of times. Germline CDR1 reads SQVTM; CDR2 reads ANQGSEA. Trimming stripped 7 bases from V and 1 base from J, with 6 bases between. The CDR3 length is 11 residues. Amplified regions were TCR beta CDR3 sequences from RNA transcripts. The TCR CDR3 first-round RT-PCR relied on the HTBI primer set. TCRdb re-called the multiplex PCR reads with MiXCR, one entry per CDR3 protein. Of fewer than 650,000 distinct CDR3 sequences detected, 14% appear once; the ten largest clones hold roughly 7%.

The chain recombines TRBV29-1 with TRBJ2-3; D call uncertain. Sequencing was done on a sample of blood. This receptor was identified in a woman aged 18-29 years with Graves' ophthalmopathy. CDR3 amino acids: CSGDGTDTQYF. The CDR3 nucleotides are TGCAGCGGCGACGGCACAGATACGCAGTATTTT.